In its sample, the clone carrying this T cell receptor beta chain was seen once. The record originates from a study of blood T cell repertoires in COVID-19. About the research overall: Sites in the United States, Italy and Spain provided acute and convalescent COVID-19 samples.

The protocol was immunoSEQ multiplex PCR, while the TCRdb copy is restricted to in-frame clones and leaves out a portion. This table holds just under 50,000 clones, 79% found once. The V end was cut by 1 base, the J end by 7 bases, with 10 bases between. Germline V CDR1 and CDR2: SGHNT, YENEEA. This CDR3 contains 14 residues. This clonotype originated in a man aged 65 to 85 with acute or convalescent COVID-19. Sequencing was carried out using peripheral blood. The genes are TRBV11-3 and TRBJ2-2; D is possibly TRBD2 (6 bases). This CDR3 reads CASSLVLGGGELFF. In nucleotides, the CDR3 is TGTGCCAGCAGCTTAGTCCTCGGGGGCGGGGAGCTGTTTTTT.